The T cell receptor beta chain described here comes from a study of cytomegalovirus exposure and HLA in healthy donors (dated by TCRdb to 2017 to 2019). About the study as a whole: An earlier analysis of 587 of the donors reported about 300 Gb of sequence data and 95 million to 120 million unique TCR beta sequences obtained from roughly 170 million T cells. Approximately 310 gigabases of sequencing data and roughly 90 million unique TCR sequences were included in an early release covering about 700 HLA-typed donors. The genetic ancestry cluster associated with self-reported Caucasian donors included 65% to 90% of the 350 to 500 genotyped donors. The aim of the study was to test whether cataloging public T cell receptors could identify signatures of past pathogen exposure. The T cell repertoires of several hundred subjects were profiled by immunosequencing and related to cytomegalovirus serostatus. Along with the roughly 670-subject first cohort, a separate validation cohort of about 110 different subjects was used. To predict cytomegalovirus infection status, the study brought together high-throughput TCR immunosequencing, statistical association of individual TCRs with disease status, and machine learning. To study patterns of TCR occurrence, a later analysis re-analyzed previously published TCR beta repertoires from several hundred donors and added high-resolution HLA genotyping. In the later analysis, no new phenotypic data were used to find candidate immune exposures; instead, reliance was placed on TCR beta sequences and their occurrence across donors. An earlier analysis of roughly 600 of the donors used high-throughput TCR beta sequencing to judge whether each TCR beta V gene segment behaved as functional or pseudogenic. Alongside the repertoire data, information on donor age, sex, ethnicity and CMV serostatus was compiled. In a later genetic analysis, genome-wide SNP genotypes for about 65% of the roughly 670 donors were used, and that subset was treated as a discovery cohort. All discovery cohort repertoires had been generated on a single sequencing platform. Both class I and class II loci were covered by HLA typing, at four-digit resolution. Typing coverage varied by locus: roughly 629-640 donors for A, B, C, DRB1 and DQB1; roughly 510 for DQA1; around 570 for DPA1; approximately 470 for DPB1. Roughly 5 DR-DQ haplotypes were handled as single units for association and clustering, since linkage in the cohort was strong. Across approximately 420 genotyped donors of the cohort, an average of roughly 250,000 unique TCR beta nucleotide sequences per donor were sequenced, and roughly a sixth of those sequences were non-productive.

The library was generated by the immunoSEQ multiplex PCR assay. A mixture of 60 forward primers for TCR Vbeta segments and 13 reverse primers for TCR Jbeta segments was used in the multiplex PCR. Amplification of the CDR3 region of rearranged TCR beta genes was performed with a multiplex PCR assay on genomic DNA. The Illumina HiSeq System was used to sequence the amplified TCR beta libraries as 87-base-pair reads. The source study handled its data this way. A later analysis tallied roughly 76 million unique TCR beta chains across the 600 to 700 repertoires, and some 10 million of those chains were shared by two or more donors. Raw reads were error-corrected and collapsed into unique sequences by a nearest-neighbor algorithm in which closely related sequences were merged to remove PCR and sequencing errors. Alignment of CDR3 sequences to IMGT reference sequences was used to assign V, D and J gene segments. Each retained sequence needed at least a six-nucleotide match to both a V gene segment and a J gene segment. A rearrangement was called productive if the CDR3 had no stop codons and remained in frame with V and J, and every other rearrangement was called non-productive. Following IMGT convention, CDR3 was defined as the stretch from the second conserved V-encoded cysteine up to the conserved J-encoded phenylalanine. Sequences without an unambiguous match to a single V gene segment were excluded from the earlier analysis of 450 to 650 of the donors. In an earlier analysis of about 590 of the donors, a V segment was called functional when productive rearrangements were above 56.7%, and segregating when the standard deviation between donors exceeded 5%. A statistical classification framework was built for diagnosing cytomegalovirus status from the catalog of TCR beta chain sequences. A later analysis assigned V and J genes by comparing TCR nucleotide sequences with IMGT/GENE-DB human TR gene sequences. In a later analysis, CDR3 sequences and most-parsimonious VDJ recombination scenarios were assigned using the TCRdist pipeline. In a later analysis, every TCR beta chain was defined by the combination of its CDR3 amino acid sequence and its V-gene family, and reads without a unique V-gene family were dropped. As a way to deal with suspected cross-contamination and a sequencing artifact, a later analysis dropped approximately 570 nucleotide sequences that were highly shared and had low generation probability. In a later analysis, a clonal expansion index was calculated for each public chain from normalized within-repertoire ranks of inferred template counts. Generation probabilities in a later analysis came from a VDJ recombination model fitted to out-of-frame rearrangements, and those results were checked against IGoR. A later analysis scored TCR-TCR, TCR-HLA and TCR-CMV co-occurrence with hypergeometric tests, applying a repertoire-size bias correction to TCR pairs. False discovery rates were estimated in a later analysis by permuting HLA or CMV assignments 20 times. In a later analysis, co-occurring TCRs were grouped with DBSCAN, and TCRdist sequence similarity was added when clustering was performed within HLA-allele-positive subsets. For co-occurrence clustering, repertoires with fewer than 30,000 or more than 120,000 public chains were excluded, along with about five repertoires with anomalous nucleotide sharing. TCRdb obtained this table from immuneACCESS and retained in-frame rearrangements with V and J assigned. These tables miss some clones; where compared with another copy, unresolved V genes account for less than half of the shortfall, and the remainder is unexplained. The DNA gave D and trimming, while V, J and clone size come from that table. Per the sample table, the count is some 30,000 clones. The top ten clonotypes cover around 4.7% of the sample.

From cysteine to phenylalanine, the CDR3 is 14 amino acids long. Only CDR3 DNA is held: 42 bases, read in frame from base 1. CDR1 and CDR2, looked up from the germline V gene (reference sequence), are SEHNR and FQNEAQ. V is cut by 1 base and J by 1 base, and the space between the germline ends is 7 bases. Remarks on this clone: Its target antigen remains unknown.

The paper as a whole reports these results and caveats: A further reported finding was that TCR beta sequences accurately predicted the HLA-A and HLA-B alleles for most subjects in the first cohort. Cytomegalovirus status was reported to be diagnosed by the classifier with high specificity and sensitivity in both the original and validation cohorts. Specific HLA alleles were associated with around 18,000 TCR beta sequences at a false discovery rate of 0.05 in a later analysis. A total of fewer than 200 TCR beta chains were listed by the study as associated with cytomegalovirus. Some IMGT-functional V segments, including TRBV6-2 and TRBV6-3, could not be told apart with the 87-base-pair reads, so those segments were excluded. In a later analysis, HLA-associated TCR beta chains showed more clonal expansion and lower generation probabilities than non-associated chains that were equally common. In a later genetic analysis, fewer N-insertions in productive TCRs were reported among donors in an Asian-associated ancestry cluster than the roughly 700-donor mean. Because counts were too low, fewer than 20 rarely observed V segments, including chromosome 9 orphons, were excluded from the earlier analysis of some 590 of the donors. A later analysis found that TCR association rates varied across HLA loci, with DRB1 alleles showing the most associated TCRs and HLA-C alleles the fewest. Because HLA typing was missing for some donors at each locus, association tests included only the typed subset. Most TCR sequences were seen in very few donors, while some public TCRs were found in many individuals. It was suggested by the authors that the approach could potentially be generalized to other disease states and immunological phenotypes. The cohort was sequenced for TCR beta chains only, and without alpha or paired-chain data the features that could be detected were limited. Presence/absence analyses assumed roughly uniform sequencing depth across donors, an assumption that may not hold. The sequencing pipeline was judged likely to have produced a cluster of highly shared sequence variants as a technical artifact. When HLA alleles, especially DR and DQ, strongly co-occurred, TCR associations were difficult to assign to individual alleles. The only immune exposure information available for the cohort was CMV serostatus. A few of the identified cytomegalovirus-associated TCR beta chains were confirmed in vitro to be specific for cytomegalovirus antigens. Several of the top co-occurrence clusters appeared to be linked to parvovirus B19, influenza, CMV and Epstein-Barr virus, according to a later analysis. In an earlier analysis of several hundred of the donors, most TCR beta V segments were observed in productive rearrangements about 90% or about 30% of the time, broadly matching IMGT annotations. Linkage disequilibrium might explain the correlated functional status among segregating V segments, but an unknown experimental factor could not be excluded. A later genetic analysis associated a missense DCLRE1C variant with V-gene and J-gene trimming of TCR beta chains, and an independent cohort replicated the association. Most CMV-associated TCR beta chains appeared to be HLA-restricted in a later analysis, and the HLA associations seemed to be driven largely by CMV exposure.

The cohort comprised around 700 healthy bone marrow donors. Cohort members were all nominally healthy when sampled, although unrecorded immune exposures were likely present. The donor was CMV seronegative and belonged to the group of 350 to 400 seronegative cohort members. Every donor gave a peripheral blood sample, and the peripheral blood mononuclear cells from that sample were used for TCR beta sequencing. The Qiagen DNeasy Blood Extraction Kit was used to extract genomic DNA from the blood cell samples. The rearrangement joined TRBV7-9 to TRBJ1-1, with TRBD1 as a weak D call on 6 bases. The material sequenced was PBMCs. The sequence derives from a female donor in good health and CMV-seronegative. The nucleotide sequence reads TGTGCCAGCAGCTTAGGGGGGCAGAACACTGAAGCTTTCTTT. It codes for CASSLGGQNTEAFF.